What follows are 30 T cell receptor beta chains derived from one specimen sequenced in a study of T cells in Graves' hyperthyroidism and ophthalmopathy (dated by TCRdb to the late 2010s). The method behind the library was multiplex PCR. Sequencing was carried out with an Illumina HiSeq 2000. The TCR beta CDR3 regions were amplified from the RNA transcripts. The first round of RT-PCR for the TCR CDR3 was performed with the HTBI primer set and the Qiagen OneStep RT-PCR kit. Starting from the raw public reads, TCRdb applied fastp trimming at Q25, assembled clones with MiXCR and retained in-frame beta chains. Rows with one shared CDR3 protein collapse into an entry with the most common genes and DNA. For this sample there are more than 150,000 distinct CDR3 sequences; approximately 15% appear just once. The ten largest clones represent roughly 32% of the sample. The sequencing input was blood. The receptors shown here come from a woman between 50 and 59 years old with Graves' hyperthyroidism.

This clonotype was observed at least ten times. The chain links TRBV7-3 to TRBJ2-3; unclear D gene. CDR1 and CDR2 from the germline V gene are SGHTA and FQGTGA. V lost 3 bases and J 2 bases, leaving 6 bases between the germline ends. The CDR3 loop spans 13 amino acids. The CDR3 loop reads CASSLPNTDTQYF. CDR3 nucleotide sequence: TGTGCCAGCAGCTTGCCGAACACAGATACGCAGTATTTT. Complete variable domain (other parts from reference TRBV7-3 and TRBJ2-3): GAGVSQTPSNKVTEKGKYVELRCDPISGHTALYWYRQSLGQGPEFLIYFQGTGAADDSGLPNDRFFAVRPEGSVSTLKIQRTERGDSAVYLCASSLPNTDTQYFGPGTRLTVL.

This clonotype was detected a few times. The chain employs TRBV5-1 and TRBJ2-5, with a weak D call TRBD2 (6 bases). The CDR3 totals 15 residues. V was clipped by 3 bases and J by 0 bases, with 12 bases between them. CDR1 is SGHRS and CDR2 is YFSETQ in the germline V gene. CDR3 nucleotide sequence: TGCGCCAGCAGCTCCCATCGCGGGGACCAAGAGACCCAGTACTTC. Protein product: CASSSHRGDQETQYF.

This clonotype was picked up many times. The chain carries TRBV3-1 and TRBJ1-2, with TRBD1 matching 8 bases. J was trimmed by 4 bases and V by 4 bases; bases with no gene match: 8. The CDR3 loop spans 15 amino acids. Germline loops: CDR1 LGHDT, CDR2 YNNKEL (reference sequence). CDR3 residues: CASSPFQGAPYGYTF. The CDR3 nucleotides read TGTGCCAGCAGCCCCTTCCAGGGGGCTCCCTATGGCTACACCTTC. Complete variable domain (other parts from reference TRBV3-1 and TRBJ1-2): DTAVSQTPKYLVTQMGNDKSIKCEQNLGHDTMYWYKQDSKKFLKIMFSYNNKELIINETVPNRFSPKSPDKAHLNLHINSLELGDSAVYFCASSPFQGAPYGYTFGSGTRLTVV.

This clonotype was detected a few times. The chain is built from TRBV20-1 and TRBJ1-6, with TRBD1 matching 7 bases. Germline V gives CDR1 DFQATT, CDR2 SNEGSKA (reference sequence). The trim removed 0 bases at V and 6 bases at J, leaving 5 bases unmatched. This CDR3 is 15 amino acids long. CDR3 sequence: CSARERQGGNSPLHF. The CDR3 DNA follows: TGCAGTGCTAGAGAGAGACAGGGAGGTAATTCACCCCTCCACTTT.

This clonotype was seen a few times. This chain joins TRBV5-6 and TRBJ1-1; D not resolved. The CDR3 has 15 residues. From germline, CDR1 is SGHDT and CDR2 YYEEEE. V gave up 4 bases and J gave up 0 bases, with 13 bases separating them. As DNA, the CDR3 is TGTGCCAGCAGCACCCGATCCCTCTTGAACACTGAAGCTTTCTTT. Its translation is CASSTRSLLNTEAFF.

This clonotype has ten or more counts. Written as DNA, the CDR3 is TGTGCCAGCAGCTCCACACCCCTCCGGGGCGATGGCGATGGCTACACCTTC. It specifies CASSSTPLRGDGDGYTF. The V and J genes are TRBV7-8 and TRBJ1-2; possibly TRBD1 for D (5 bases). Germline-derived CDR1 and CDR2 are SGHVS and FQNEAQ. V lost 4 bases and J lost 6, with 24 bases in between. The CDR3 has 17 residues.

This clonotype came up a few times. CDR3: CATSRDRAEETQYF. CDR3 coding DNA: TGTGCCACCAGCAGAGATCGGGCAGAAGAGACCCAGTACTTC. J is TRBJ2-5 and V is TRBV15; D remains ambiguous. There are 14 residues in the CDR3. Germline values: CDR1 LNHNV, CDR2 YYDKDF (reference sequence). V was clipped by 0 bases and J by 3 bases, with 8 bases between them.

This clonotype was detected a few times. A much larger clone lies a single base off, so this may be a read error. The chain uses TRBV19 and TRBJ2-1, with D hard to call. The CDR3 covers 15 residues. The V end lost 5 bases, the J end lost 5 bases, and 16 bases lay between the germline ends. Germline V CDR1 and CDR2: LNHDA, SQIVND (reference sequence). CDR3 sequence (DNA): TGTGCCAGTAGTGATAGGGCTAGAAGGGACAATGAGCAGTTCTTC. It specifies CASSDRARRDNEQFF.

In this sample, this clonotype turned up many times. The chain is built from TRBV5-8 and TRBJ1-2; the D is unclear. Trimming took 6 bases from V and 7 from J, leaving 13 bases between them. Germline CDR1 is SGHTS and CDR2 is YDEGEE. The CDR3 has 12 residues. The CDR3 nucleotides read TGTGCCAGCAACCGAGTTTTCGCTGGCTACACCTTC. This encodes CASNRVFAGYTF.

The chain combines TRBV7-6 with TRBJ2-1, with D perhaps matching TRBD2 (5 bases). This CDR3 has 15 residues. Germline-derived CDR1 and CDR2 are SGHVS and FNYEAQ. V shed 5 bases and J shed 5 bases, with 16 bases lying between them. CDR3 coding DNA: TGTGCCAGCAGCCGGAGGTGGATCGGCAACAATGAGCAGTTCTTC. Translation: CASSRRWIGNNEQFF.

Points on this clonotype: This may be a read error: a much more frequent sequence differs by one nucleotide. The chain employs TRBV3-1 and TRBJ2-4; a possible D gene is TRBD1 (6 bases). This CDR3 spans 15 amino acids. CDR1 LGHDT and CDR2 YNNKEL come from the germline V gene (reference sequence). The DNA of the CDR3 is TGTGCCGGCAGCCAAGGGGGACGAGCCAAAAACATTCAGTACTTC. Protein product: CAGSQGGRAKNIQYF.

This clonotype is a singleton in its sample. Given a much more abundant clone one base away, this may be a read error. The V call is TRBV6-5, the J call TRBJ1-2; D is perhaps TRBD1 (5 bases). Trimming removed 3 bases at V and 4 bases at J, with 9 bases between. Germline loops: CDR1 MNHEY, CDR2 SVGAGI. This CDR3 is built from 13 residues. The CDR3 DNA reads as TGTGCCAGCAGTTATGGGGCGGGCTATGGCTACACCTTC. Protein product: CASSYGAGYGYTF.

This clonotype was seen ten or more times. The chain has TRBV2 and TRBJ2-6; D may be TRBD1 (6 bases). Trimming stripped 6 bases from V and 2 bases from J, with 8 bases between. The germline V gene encodes CDR1 SNHLY and CDR2 FYNNEI. The CDR3 totals 14 residues. CDR3 nucleotides: TGTGCCAGCAGACAGGGAACTGGGGCCAACGTCCTGACTTTC. This encodes CASRQGTGANVLTF.

This clonotype has only a few counts. With a much larger clone just one base away, this may be a read error. The genes are TRBV7-9 and TRBJ1-2; 9 nucleotides line up with TRBD1. CDR1 and CDR2 from the germline V gene are SEHNR and FQNEAQ (reference sequence). The CDR3 length is 14 residues. The V segment lost 4 bases and the J segment 12 bases; nucleotides outside the gene matches: 12. The CDR3 region has the DNA TGTGCCAGCAGCTCCCGGGACAGGGAGGACGGCCACACCTTC. This codes for CASSSRDREDGHTF.

This clonotype was seen more than once but under ten times. The DNA of the CDR3 is TGTGCCAGCAGTCAGCGAGGTCAATACGAGCAGTACTTC. As protein: CASSQRGQYEQYF. The chain joins TRBV27 to TRBJ2-7; D ambiguous. There are 13 residues in the CDR3. Trimming cost V 5 bases and J 4 bases, with 12 bases left between them. CDR1 MNHEY and CDR2 SMNVEV come from the germline V gene (reference sequence).

This clonotype was found a few times. The genes are TRBV14 and TRBJ1-2, with D uncertain. Trimming cost V 2 bases and J 6 bases, with 10 bases left between them. The length of the CDR3 is 13 residues. Germline V gene sequence: CDR1 SGHDN, CDR2 FVKESK. Here the CDR3 reads CASSQREWDGYTF. As DNA, the CDR3 is TGTGCCAGCAGCCAACGGGAGTGGGATGGCTACACCTTC.

This clonotype has a count of ten or more. The J gene is TRBJ1-1, the V gene TRBV7-9, with TRBD1 identical over 9 bases. Unmatched junction bases numbered 6, after V lost 7 bases and J lost 3 bases. The germline CDR1 and CDR2 sequences are SEHNR and FQNEAQ (reference sequence). The length of the CDR3 is 14 residues. The CDR3 region has the DNA TGTGCCAGCACCCCTAACAGGGGGCACACTGAAGCTTTCTTT. Amino acids: CASTPNRGHTEAFF.

The chain combines TRBV2 with TRBJ1-5, with D possibly matching TRBD1 (5 bases). This CDR3 region has 15 residues. Per germline, CDR1 SNHLY and CDR2 FYNNEI. V was cut by 8 bases and J by 0 bases, with 14 bases left in between. DNA of the CDR3: TGTGCCAGCCGGGGTGGGGGGTATAGCAATCAGCCCCAGCATTTT. The encoded protein is CASRGGGYSNQPQHF.

At least ten counts were recorded for this clonotype. V gene TRBV12-3 or TRBV12-4 combines with J gene TRBJ2-3; 9 positions agree with TRBD1. J was trimmed by 5 bases and V by 6 bases; bases with no gene match: 6. This CDR3 is 14 amino acids long. The CDR3 here is CASRAGQGRDTQYF. Here the CDR3 DNA reads TGTGCCAGCAGGGCGGGACAGGGACGAGATACGCAGTATTTT.

About this clonotype itself: One junction end does not reproduce the germline sequence, and a read error may be involved. The V call is TRBV7-6, the J call TRBJ2-1; 8 bases match TRBD2. Germline CDR1 is SGHVS and CDR2 is FNYEAQ. This CDR3 is 15 amino acids long. CDR3 sequence reads: CASSLAGGLYNGQFF. The CDR3 DNA follows: TGTGCCAGCAGCTTGGCGGGGGGCCTTTACAATGGGCAGTTCTTC.

This clonotype was detected ten times or more. The rearrangement joins TRBV19 to TRBJ2-7; 8 bases line up with TRBD1. Germline loops: CDR1 LNHDA, CDR2 SQIVND (reference sequence). The ends lost 9 bases at V and 3 bases at J; junction bases unmatched: 1. This CDR3 comprises 11 residues. In DNA, the CDR3 is TGTGCCAGCGGACAGGGCTACGAGCAGTACTTC. It encodes CASGQGYEQYF.

This clonotype was counted many times. The gene calls are TRBV7-2 and TRBJ1-6; a possible D gene is TRBD1 (5 bases). The length of the CDR3 is 15 residues. V lost 5 bases and J lost 8, with 16 bases in between. Germline V gene data show CDR1 as SGHTA and CDR2 as FQGNSA. The CDR3 protein is CASSPQGATYSPLHF. The CDR3 nucleotides read TGTGCCAGCAGCCCTCAAGGGGCCACCTATTCACCCCTCCACTTT.

V gene TRBV27 combines with J gene TRBJ2-5; 14 bases align to TRBD2. The CDR3 has 15 residues. Germline trimming cut 7 bases from V and 5 bases from J; bases unmatched to any gene: 6. Germline V lookup: CDR1 MNHEY, CDR2 SMNVEV (reference sequence). CDR3 protein: CASNRLAGGLETQYF. In DNA, the CDR3 is TGTGCCAGCAACCGACTAGCGGGGGGGCTGGAGACCCAGTACTTC.

V and J are TRBV4-3 and TRBJ2-3; 9 bases agree with TRBD1. CDR1 LGHNA and CDR2 YSLEER come from the germline V gene. The CDR3 runs 16 residues. The trim removed 1 base at V and 5 bases at J, leaving 7 bases unmatched. CDR3 protein: CASSQARDRVGDTQYF. CDR3 in DNA: TGCGCCAGCAGCCAAGCTAGGGACAGGGTAGGAGATACGCAGTATTTT.

In this sample, this clonotype turned up many times. CDR3 amino acids: CASTIYGQSNNEQFF. CDR3 coding DNA: TGCGCCAGTACCATTTACGGACAGAGCAACAATGAGCAGTTCTTC. The rearrangement links TRBV5-1 to TRBJ2-1, with TRBD1 as a possible D gene (6 bases). The CDR3 covers 15 residues. Trimming stripped 8 bases from V and 5 bases from J, with 20 bases between. Germline lookup yields CDR1 SGHRS and CDR2 YFSETQ. The full variable domain, rest sourced from reference TRBV5-1 and TRBJ2-1, is KAGVTQTPRYLIKTRGQQVTLSCSPISGHRSVSWYQQTPGQGLQFLFEYFSETQRNKGNFPGRFSGRQFSNSRSEMNVSTLELGDSALYLCASTIYGQSNNEQFFGPGTRLTVL.

This clonotype was found many times. The chain combines TRBV6-1 with TRBJ2-1; D may be TRBD1 or TRBD2 (6 bases each). The germline gives CDR1 MNHNS, CDR2 SASEGT. V dropped 11 bases and J dropped 1 base, with 18 bases sitting between them. The length of the CDR3 is 15 residues. For the CDR3, the DNA is TGTGCCGGATCAAGGGGGGTAGGGTCCTACAATGAGCAGTTCTTC. It yields the protein CAGSRGVGSYNEQFF.

V gene TRBV20-1 combines with J gene TRBJ1-1; possibly TRBD1 for D (6 bases). This CDR3 has 15 amino acids. The V and J ends lost 8 bases and 1 base respectively, with 20 bases between them. Germline CDR1 is DFQATT and CDR2 is SNEGSKA (reference sequence). CDR3 sequence: CSSRGRGSSNTEAFF. As DNA, the CDR3 is TGCAGTTCGAGGGGCAGGGGCTCTTCGAACACTGAAGCTTTCTTT.

This clonotype showed up many times. In DNA, the CDR3 is TGTGCCAGCAGCCAAAATTCCTTCCTCGGGGTTGAAGCTTTCTTT. It codes for CASSQNSFLGVEAFF. The chain employs TRBV3-1 and TRBJ1-1; D uncertain. This CDR3 has 15 amino acids. Trimming pared 2 bases from V and 7 bases from J, leaving 17 bases between. Germline assignment: CDR1 LGHDT and CDR2 YNNKEL (reference sequence).

In its sample, this clonotype was seen many times. V gene TRBV4-3 combines with J gene TRBJ2-7, with 8 bases that match TRBD2. There are 14 residues in the CDR3. The germline V gene encodes CDR1 LGHNA and CDR2 YSLEER. Trimming cost V 4 bases and J 4 bases; bases outside gene matches: 6. The CDR3 DNA is TGCGCCAGCAGCCCCACCGGGGGGGAGTACGAGCAGTACTTC. This codes for CASSPTGGEYEQYF.

The chain uses TRBV5-6 and TRBJ1-1, with D possibly TRBD1 on 5 matching bases. Trimming left V 3 bases short and J 1 base short, with 19 bases between. Germline V gives CDR1 SGHDT, CDR2 YYEEEE. The CDR3 spans 17 residues. CDR3 protein: CASSSPLWQGPNTEAFF. The CDR3 coding sequence is TGTGCCAGCAGCTCTCCCCTGTGGCAGGGTCCGAACACTGAAGCTTTCTTT.